This is a list of T cell receptor beta chains from one sample in a study of blood T cell repertoires in COVID-19. Assay: immunoSEQ multiplex PCR; the TCRdb copy retains only in-frame clones and omits some. The table includes about 140,000 clones, 70% to 90% detected once. The sequenced sample consisted of peripheral blood. These receptors all come from a human donor in a cohort sampled during active COVID-19. CDR3s include the opening cysteine and the closing phenylalanine or tryptophan. A D gene is named only where the DNA matches it firmly. The listing skips clone size in some rows; elsewhere it reads once, few, many or a size class.

>TRBV28|15|TRBJ2-3|once|TRBD1
CASRTGGRRTDTQYF
TGTGCCAGCCGGACAGGGGGAAGGAGAACAGATACGCAGTATTTT
>TRBV7-2|14|TRBJ1-1|few|-
CASNPNRGNTEAFF
TGTGCCAGCAACCCTAATCGAGGGAACACTGAAGCTTTCTTT
>TRBV5-4|16|TRBJ2-3|-|-
CASSFGGRVYTDTQYF
TGTGCCAGCAGCTTCGGGGGGCGCGTGTATACAGATACGCAGTATTTT
>TRBV5-1|14|TRBJ2-1|-|TRBD2
CASSLVGLADEQFF
TGCGCCAGCAGCTTGGTGGGACTAGCGGATGAGCAGTTCTTC
>TRBV2|14|TRBJ1-1|-|TRBD1
CASRGVQGATEAFF
TGTGCCAGCAGAGGGGTTCAGGGGGCCACTGAAGCTTTCTTT
>TRBV28|17|TRBJ1-6|-|TRBD1
CASSRYRGRIVTSPLHF
TGTGCCAGCAGTCGCTACAGGGGGCGCATAGTTACTTCACCCCTCCACTTT
>TRBV20-1|16|TRBJ2-4|-|TRBD1
CSASLAGGLAKNIQYF
TGCAGTGCTAGTCTCGCAGGGGGTCTAGCCAAAAACATTCAGTACTTC
>TRBV6-2/TRBV6-3|13|TRBJ2-2|once|TRBD2
CASSSSGSGELFF
TGTGCCAGCAGTTCTAGCGGATCCGGGGAGCTGTTTTTT
>TRBV4-1|14|TRBJ1-2|-|TRBD1
CASSQPGTGNGYTF
TGCGCCAGCAGCCAGCCCGGGACAGGGAATGGCTACACCTTC
>TRBV19|18|TRBJ2-4|-|TRBD1
CASSSRGTGLETKNIQYF
TGTGCCAGTAGTTCTAGGGGGACAGGACTTGAGACCAAAAACATTCAGTACTTC
>TRBV5-4|15|TRBJ2-2|-|-
CASSLGQPNTGELFF
TGTGCCAGCAGCTTAGGACAGCCGAACACCGGGGAGCTGTTTTTT
>TRBV19|14|TRBJ2-1|-|-
CASIPRGSHNEQFF
TGTGCCAGTATTCCTCGAGGGTCTCACAATGAGCAGTTCTTC
>TRBV11-2|15|TRBJ2-1|-|-
CASSLGRGSYNEQFF
TGTGCCAGCAGCTTAGGACGGGGCTCCTACAATGAGCAGTTCTTC
>TRBV5-8|16|TRBJ2-2|-|TRBD1
CASSSDRGPDTGELFF
TGTGCCAGCAGCTCGGACAGGGGGCCGGACACCGGGGAGCTGTTTTTT